Sequencing of this TCR beta chain was carried out in a study of shared clonotypes between healthy human individuals. The length of the CDR3 is 16 residues. V was pared by 3 bases and J by 1 base, with 4 bases of the junction left unmatched. CDR1 is SGHAT, CDR2 FQNNGV, per germline. The study separated CD4+ cells into CD45RA+ naive and CD45RA-negative memory subsets. Profiled with immunoSEQ multiplex PCR; TCRdb holds only in-frame clones, not every one. Of approximately 2,300,000 clones listed, approximately 90% are singletons. The chain employs TRBV11-2 and TRBJ2-7, with 12 nucleotides matching TRBD2. This clonotype was sampled from a man between 18 and 29 years old in good health. Some clones in this sample may be carry-over from other donors' samples. Specimen: naive CD4+ T cells from PBMCs. Subset indicated: CD45RA+ positively selected. The DNA for the CDR3 is TGTGCCAGCAGCTTGTGGCTAGCGGGAGGGTCCTACGAGCAGTACTTC. This encodes CASSLWLAGGSYEQYF. The whole variable domain, filled in from reference TRBV11-2 and TRBJ2-7, reads EAGVAQSPRYKIIEKRQSVAFWCNPISGHATLYWYQQILGQGPKLLIQFQNNGVVDDSQLPKDRFSAERLKGVDSTLKIQPAKLEDSAVYLCASSLWLAGGSYEQYFGPGTRLTVT.